The next 23 T cell receptor beta chains were all read from a single sample in a study of identical twins (dated by TCRdb to the mid-2010s). To prepare the library, 5' RACE was applied. TCRdb records Illumina HiSeq 2000 as the sequencer. Starting from the raw public reads, TCRdb applied fastp trimming at Q25, assembled clones with MiXCR and retained in-frame beta chains. Identical CDR3 proteins give one entry, which carries the most common genes and DNA. This sample lists 150,000 or so distinct CDR3 sequences; around 3.4% were detected once. The ten largest make up around 8% of the sample. Sequenced input: memory T cells sorted from blood. The sample's cell subset or site label, in plain terms: CD45RO+ enriched T cells. The origin of the receptors is a man aged 18 to 30 in good health.

The CDR3 DNA is TGTGCCAGCAGCTTATCAACGGGTGGGACAGATACGCAGTATTTT. Its translation: CASSLSTGGTDTQYF. This sequence joins TRBV7-2 and TRBJ2-3; D call uncertain. The germline V and J ends were trimmed by 2 bases and 3 bases, with 12 bases remaining between them. CDR1 SGHTA and CDR2 FQGNSA come from the germline V gene. The CDR3 length is 15 residues.

CDR3 DNA: TGTGCCAGCAGCGTACTAGGGTCGACAGCCCTGTCTGGAAACACCATATATTTT. Protein sequence: CASSVLGSTALSGNTIYF. The V gene is TRBV9, the J gene TRBJ1-3, with D possibly matching TRBD1 (5 bases). Between the trimmed V and J ends, which lost 1 base and 1 base, there was a span of 18 bases. CDR3 length equals 18 residues. CDR1 and CDR2 from the germline V gene are SGDLS and YYNGEE.

This chain connects TRBV10-1 to TRBJ2-3, with D possibly TRBD2 on 6 matching bases. The germline CDR1 and CDR2 sequences are WNHNN and SYGVQD (reference sequence). This CDR3 comprises 13 residues. V gave up 6 bases and J gave up 4 bases, with 11 bases separating them. CDR3 coding DNA: TGCGCCAGCAGAGTCGGGGGTTCAGATACGCAGTATTTT. Protein product: CASRVGGSDTQYF.

This clonotype was picked up many times. V usage is TRBV15 and J usage is TRBJ2-6, with unresolved D. Germline assignment: CDR1 LNHNV and CDR2 YYDKDF (reference sequence). Trimming left V 0 bases short and J 2 bases short, with 5 bases between. CDR3 length: 15 residues. The CDR3, as DNA: TGTGCCACCAGCAGAGACGCGGCTGGGGCCAACGTCCTGACTTTC. Translated, it gives CATSRDAAGANVLTF.

This clonotype was observed at least ten times. The chain recombines TRBV28 with TRBJ1-2, with unresolved D. V was cut by 11 bases and J by 2 bases, with 9 bases left in between. CDR3 size: 11 residues. Germline V CDR1 and CDR2: MDHEN, SYDVKM. The CDR3 nucleotides read TGTGCCGCGGCGGGGAACTATGGCTACACCTTC. Protein: CAAAGNYGYTF.

Many counts were recorded for this clonotype. J is TRBJ2-1 and V is TRBV4-2, with 7 bases matching TRBD1. V trimming: 1 base; J trimming: 7 bases; junction bases outside the gene matches: 7. The CDR3 has 15 amino acids. CDR1 and CDR2 from the germline V gene are LGHNA and YNFKEQ. This chain's CDR3 is CASSQVGQLRNEQFF. DNA for the CDR3: TGTGCCAGCAGCCAAGTGGGACAGCTAAGGAATGAGCAGTTCTTC.

A word on this clonotype: This may be a read error, as it is one base from a much larger clone. The chain carries TRBV7-8 and TRBJ2-1; TRBD2 might be the D (5 bases). Per germline, CDR1 SGHVS and CDR2 FQNEAQ. CDR3 length equals 15 residues. V was pared by 8 bases and J by 5 bases, with 19 bases between. CDR3 sequence (DNA): TGTGCCAGCGGCCCTCGTTGGGGAGCCAACAATGAGCAGTTCTTC. This translates into CASGPRWGANNEQFF.

This clonotype was detected many times. The CDR3 DNA follows: TGCGCCAGCAGACGACAGGGCACGGGTGAGCAGTTCTTC. Its translation: CASRRQGTGEQFF. V gene TRBV5-1 combines with J gene TRBJ2-1; 7 bases line up with TRBD1. The germline V gene encodes CDR1 SGHRS and CDR2 YFSETQ. CDR3 length: 13 amino acids. The J segment lost 9 bases and the V segment lost 5 bases, leaving 8 bases of the junction unmatched. Drawing the rest from reference TRBV5-1 and TRBJ2-1, the complete variable domain is KAGVTQTPRYLIKTRGQQVTLSCSPISGHRSVSWYQQTPGQGLQFLFEYFSETQRNKGNFPGRFSGRQFSNSRSEMNVSTLELGDSALYLCASRRQGTGEQFFGPGTRLTVL.

This clonotype has ten or more counts. The chain uses TRBV20-1 and TRBJ2-7; weak D call: TRBD2 (5 bases). CDR3 length: 14 residues. Germline CDR1 reads DFQATT; CDR2 reads SNEGSKA (reference sequence). Trimming pared 1 base from V and 2 bases from J, leaving 12 bases between. The CDR3 region has the DNA TGCAGTGCTAGAGCTCGGACTGCTCCCTACGAGCAGTACTTC. Encoded protein: CSARARTAPYEQYF.

A word on this clonotype: A single base separates this from a much larger clone, so it may be a read error. For the CDR3, the DNA is TGCACCACCCCCTCTTGGGCCGACACCTGGGAGCTGTTTTTT. Translated, it gives CTTPSWADTWELFF. The rearrangement links TRBV1 to TRBJ2-2; TRBD1 is the table's D call, not checked against the DNA. TRBV1 is listed as a pseudogene. The length of the CDR3 is 14 residues.

This clonotype was counted many times. Here the CDR3 reads CASSFLQLDEQFF. CDR3 nucleotides: TGTGCCAGCAGCTTTCTACAGCTCGATGAGCAGTTCTTC. The chain recombines TRBV7-8 with TRBJ2-1; D gene ambiguous. CDR3 length equals 13 residues. Trimming took off 3 bases at V and 8 bases at J, with 11 bases between the two ends. CDR1 SGHVS and CDR2 FQNEAQ come from the germline V gene.

This clonotype occurred many times. This chain connects TRBV4-3 to TRBJ2-5; tentatively, D is TRBD2 (6 bases). This CDR3 region has 16 residues. From germline, CDR1 is LGHNA and CDR2 YSLEER. Trimming removed 4 bases at V and 5 bases at J, with 20 bases between. The CDR3 protein is CASSPGTGVGGETQYF. The CDR3 region has the DNA TGCGCCAGCAGCCCGGGGACTGGTGTTGGCGGCGAGACCCAGTACTTC.

This clonotype was recorded many times. The chain couples TRBV20-1 to TRBJ2-3, with 10 bases identical to TRBD2. V gave up 6 bases and J gave up 2 bases; unmatched junction bases: 5. Germline loops: CDR1 DFQATT, CDR2 SNEGSKA (reference sequence). This CDR3 comprises 14 residues. The CDR3 DNA reads as TGCAGTGCCTTAGCGGGAGGTTTCACAGATACGCAGTATTTT. It codes for CSALAGGFTDTQYF.

This clonotype was found many times. The V call is TRBV2, the J call TRBJ2-3; D is possibly TRBD1 (6 bases). Trimming shortened V by 11 bases and J by 1 base, and 16 bases separated the two germline ends. This CDR3 contains 14 residues. CDR1 is SNHLY and CDR2 is FYNNEI in the germline V gene. The CDR3 sequence is CAGAGAQRTDTQYF. As DNA, the CDR3 is TGTGCCGGGGCAGGGGCTCAGCGCACAGATACGCAGTATTTT.

Ten or more counts support this clonotype. The chain uses TRBV6-5 and TRBJ2-5; either TRBD1 or TRBD2 may supply D (6 bases each). From germline, CDR1 is MNHEY and CDR2 SVGAGI. Trimming cost V 4 bases and J 4 bases, with 19 bases left between them. The CDR3 length is 16 residues. The CDR3 reads CASSSSKGGIGETQYF. The CDR3 DNA reads as TGTGCCAGCAGTTCCTCCAAGGGGGGAATTGGAGAGACCCAGTACTTC.

The genes are TRBV20-1 and TRBJ2-3, with 11 bases aligning to TRBD2. This CDR3 is 17 amino acids long. V was clipped by 1 base and J by 0 bases; unmatched bases: 6. The germline V gene has CDR1 DFQATT and CDR2 SNEGSKA (reference sequence). In DNA form, the CDR3 reads TGCAGTGCTAGAGTCCTAGCGGGAGGCCCTAGCACAGATACGCAGTATTTT. Its translation: CSARVLAGGPSTDTQYF.

This clonotype appeared many times. The chain has TRBV4-1 and TRBJ2-1; possible D gene TRBD2, 6 bases. Deletions cut 3 bases from V and 6 bases from J, with 9 bases between. The germline V gene encodes CDR1 MGHRA and CDR2 YSYEKL. The CDR3 has 13 residues. The CDR3 DNA sequence: TGCGCCAGCAGCCACGGGGACTTCAATGAGCAGTTCTTC. It translates to CASSHGDFNEQFF.

There are many counts of this clonotype. This chain links TRBV6-4 with TRBJ2-1; D is ambiguous. Trimming left V 1 base short and J 12 bases short, with 13 bases between. Per germline, CDR1 MRHNA and CDR2 SNTAGT. This CDR3 is built from 13 residues. CDR3 sequence reads: CASSDLNTLGQFF. DNA for the CDR3: TGTGCCAGCAGTGACTTAAACACGTTGGGGCAGTTCTTC.

This clonotype was counted ten times or more. The chain joins TRBV5-1 to TRBJ1-1; possibly TRBD1 for D (5 bases). Trimming pared 1 base from V and 11 bases from J, leaving 15 bases between. The CDR3 loop spans 13 amino acids. Per germline, CDR1 SGHRS and CDR2 YFSETQ. Here the CDR3 reads CASSLIPGQVAFF. As DNA, the CDR3 is TGCGCCAGCAGCTTGATCCCAGGGCAAGTGGCTTTCTTT.

At least ten counts were recorded for this clonotype. The genes are TRBV28 and TRBJ2-5, with D possibly TRBD2 on 6 matching bases. Between the trimmed V and J ends, which lost 3 bases and 1 base, there was a span of 15 bases. The CDR3 totals 16 residues. Germline CDR1 and CDR2: MDHEN and SYDVKM. The CDR3 DNA sequence: TGTGCCAGCAGTTTTGGTGGGAGCGGGCCCCAAGAGACCCAGTACTTC. Encoded protein: CASSFGGSGPQETQYF.

Worth noting for this clonotype: The conserved closing phenylalanine or tryptophan is absent in this CDR3, likely reflecting a read error. This sequence joins TRBV7-3 and TRBJ1-1, with 7 bases identical to TRBD1. Trimming took 3 bases from V and 1 from J; bases not matched to a gene: 2. Germline V gene sequence: CDR1 SGHTA, CDR2 FQGTGA. The CDR3 spans 14 residues. CDR3 DNA sequence: TGTGCCAGCAGCTTTGGGACAGCGAACACTGAAGCTTTCTGT. Protein: CASSFGTANTEAFC.

This clonotype was seen a handful of times. The CDR3 ends on some other residue instead of the conserved phenylalanine or tryptophan, so this is likely a read error. V and J are TRBV5-1 and TRBJ2-6; D unclear. V was shortened by 4 bases and J by 2 bases, with 10 bases between the two germline ends. Germline V gene lookup returns CDR1 SGHRS and CDR2 YFSETQ. The CDR3 spans 15 residues. In DNA, the CDR3 is TGCGCCAGCAGCCTCCGTTCGACTGGGGCCAACGTCCTGACTTCC. Its protein product is CASSLRSTGANVLTS.

This clonotype came up many times. The chain recombines TRBV7-2 with TRBJ1-4; the D is unclear. This CDR3 contains 12 residues. The ends were cut back, 4 bases at V and 8 bases at J, with 8 bases in the middle. CDR1 and CDR2 (germline): SGHTA, FQGNSA. The chain's CDR3 is CASSSRPEKLFF. The CDR3 DNA reads as TGTGCCAGCAGCTCTAGACCCGAAAAACTGTTTTTT.